This T cell receptor beta chain was profiled in a study of prognosis after radiotherapy for stage I lung cancer. Looking at the study overall: Roughly 14 patients had newly diagnosed primary stage I lung tumors, and a few had oligometastatic NSCLC after surgical resection of the primary tumor. Development of distant metastases after radiotherapy was seen in several patients at a median of around seven months, with no significant progression in around 14.

CDR3 of TCR beta was amplified from genomic DNA via a two-round multiplex PCR. Primers specific to each TRBV and TRBJ gene drove first-round PCR. PCR proceeded to a second round, and that round used universal primers. TCRdb processed the multiplex PCR reads anew with MiXCR; each CDR3 protein has one entry. The table lists about 26,000 distinct CDR3 sequences, 30% of them singletons. Germline V gives CDR1 MRHNA, CDR2 SNTAGT. The CDR3 extends over 15 amino acids. Sample collection consisted of around 6 milliliters of peripheral blood drawn at each of two time points. Notes on this clonotype: One junction end does not reproduce the germline sequence, and a read error may be involved.

Sequenced material: PBMCs, taken before or after stereotactic body radiation therapy (not recorded which). The rearrangement joins TRBV6-4 to TRBJ1-1; the D is unclear. This TCR came from a donor of 50 years or more with non-small cell lung cancer. CDR3 residues: CASSTGPGMNNEAFF. As DNA, the CDR3 is TGTGCCAGCTCAACCGGACCCGGGATGAACAATGAAGCTTTCTTT.